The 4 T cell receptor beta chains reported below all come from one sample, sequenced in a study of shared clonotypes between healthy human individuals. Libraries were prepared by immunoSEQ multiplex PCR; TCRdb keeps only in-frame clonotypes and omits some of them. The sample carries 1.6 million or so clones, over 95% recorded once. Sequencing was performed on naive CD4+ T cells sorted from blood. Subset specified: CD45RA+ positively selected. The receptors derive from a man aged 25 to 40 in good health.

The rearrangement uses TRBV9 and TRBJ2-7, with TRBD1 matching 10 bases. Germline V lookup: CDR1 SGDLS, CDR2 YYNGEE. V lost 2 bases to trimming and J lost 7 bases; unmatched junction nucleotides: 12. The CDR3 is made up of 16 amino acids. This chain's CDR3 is CASSVSPGQGLREQYF. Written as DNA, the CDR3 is TGTGCCAGCAGCGTTAGCCCGGGACAGGGGTTACGGGAGCAGTACTTC.

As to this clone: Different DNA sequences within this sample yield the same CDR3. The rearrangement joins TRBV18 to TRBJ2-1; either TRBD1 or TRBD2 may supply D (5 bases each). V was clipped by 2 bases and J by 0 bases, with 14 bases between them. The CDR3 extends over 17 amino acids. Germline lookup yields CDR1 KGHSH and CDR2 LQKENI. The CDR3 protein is CASSPSAGGSSYNEQFF. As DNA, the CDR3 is TGTGCCAGCTCACCATCAGCTGGGGGAAGCTCCTACAATGAGCAGTTCTTC.

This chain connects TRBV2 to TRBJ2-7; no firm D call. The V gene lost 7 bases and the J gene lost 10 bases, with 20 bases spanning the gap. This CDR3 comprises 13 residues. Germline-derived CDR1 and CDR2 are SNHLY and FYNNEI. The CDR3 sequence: CASNRTVVSGQYF. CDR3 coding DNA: TGTGCCAGCAATCGAACAGTGGTGAGTGGCCAGTACTTC.

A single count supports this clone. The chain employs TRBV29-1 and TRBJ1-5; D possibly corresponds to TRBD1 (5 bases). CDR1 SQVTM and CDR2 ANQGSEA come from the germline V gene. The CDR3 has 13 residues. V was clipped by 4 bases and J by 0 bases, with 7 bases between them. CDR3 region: CSVADSSNQPQHF. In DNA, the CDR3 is TGCAGCGTTGCCGACAGTAGCAATCAGCCCCAGCATTTT.